The clone carrying this TCR beta chain was counted at least ten times. Its antigen is not identified. The data were obtained in a study of human T cells and chemical hapten exposure. Overall study results and limits: Positively correlated with patch test score were the counts of PT1 expanded TCRs.

The V gene's germline CDR1 is SNHLY and CDR2 FYNNEI. V dropped 4 bases and J dropped 1; count of bases not matched to a gene: 11. The CDR3 sequence is 17 residues long. Time point noted: patch test 1, 2 weeks after DPC sensitization. Treatment reported: therapeutic diphenylcyclopropenone sensitization with weekly scalp DPC. TCRdb recomputed calls from the RACE reads with MiXCR, one row per CDR3 protein. Of some 80,000 distinct CDR3 sequences detected, around 10% appear once; the ten largest clones hold 4% to 5.5%. The source was whole blood, collected in connection with sensitization to the hapten diphenylcyclopropenone (DPC). The origin of this receptor is a woman aged 50 to 60 with alopecia areata. Some clones in this sample may be carry-over from other donors' samples. This sequence joins TRBV2 and TRBJ1-1; 8 bases align to TRBD1. CDR3 DNA: TGTGCCAGCAGTGGGGACAGGCTGGGAGCGAGGAACACTGAAGCTTTCTTT. Translating it yields CASSGDRLGARNTEAFF.